The subject of this entry is one T cell receptor (beta chain). The antigen remains unidentified. The CDR3 loop spans 14 amino acids. CDR1 LNHDA and CDR2 SQIVND come from the germline V gene (reference sequence). V was trimmed by 5 bases and J by 1 base, leaving 12 bases between them. Generated by immunoSEQ multiplex PCR, the TCRdb table keeps only in-frame clones and is missing some. The table shows about 53,000 clones, with 84% occurring only once. The sample is drawn from a study of radiotherapy plus CTLA-4 blockade in lung cancer. Study context: There were objective responses in 18% of patients, and roughly 33% had disease control.

Patients had chemo-refractory metastatic non-small-cell lung cancer and received focal radiation plus CTLA-4 blockade that used ipilimumab. Study-level results: There was expansion of tumor-derived TCR clones in blood after radiotherapy plus ipilimumab.

The input for sequencing was peripheral blood, taken from a patient treated with radiotherapy plus ipilimumab. The TCR originated in a human donor with non-small cell lung cancer whose response to radiotherapy plus ipilimumab could not be evaluated. The chain is built from TRBV19 and TRBJ2-7, with D possibly TRBD2 on 5 matching bases. This CDR3 reads CASSSRGPSYEQYF. DNA of the CDR3: TGTGCCAGTAGTTCTAGAGGGCCTTCCTACGAGCAGTACTTC.